These T cell receptor beta chains were read from a single sample in a study of CD8 T cells in ankylosing spondylitis. TCRdb reprocessed the 5' RACE reads via MiXCR and lists one record per CDR3 protein. The sample has about 240,000 distinct CDR3 sequences; roughly 8.2% are singletons. The specimen sequenced was blood, either unsorted or a sorted T cell fraction (not recorded which). These receptor sequences come from a female donor with ankylosing spondylitis or in good health (not recorded which). Both conserved end residues are part of each CDR3. Fields, in order: CDR3 length, V gene, D gene, clone size, J gene, CDR3 DNA, CDR3 protein. D genes are given only for firm matches. A row's size may be missing; if present it is once, few, many or a size class.

length: 14
V: TRBV4-3
D: NA
size: many
J: TRBJ1-3
DNA: TGCGCCAGCAGCCAAGGTGGAACTGGAAACACCATATATTTT
CDR3: CASSQGGTGNTIYF

length: 14
V: TRBV15
D: NA
size: few
J: TRBJ1-1
DNA: TGTGCCACCAGCAGAAGGTCGGCGAACACTGAAGCTTTCTTT
CDR3: CATSRRSANTEAFF

length: 14
V: TRBV27
D: NA
size: many
J: TRBJ1-1
DNA: TGTGCCAGCAGTTTATGGCGGGAGAACACTGAAGCTTTCTTT
CDR3: CASSLWRENTEAFF

length: 16
V: TRBV12-3/TRBV12-4
D: NA
size: many
J: TRBJ1-3
DNA: TGTGCCAGCACCCCAGAATACTCAGACTCTGGAAACACCATATATTTT
CDR3: CASTPEYSDSGNTIYF

length: 16
V: TRBV13
D: NA
size: many
J: TRBJ2-7
DNA: TGTGCCAGCAGCTTACGTTTTGGATCGGGCTCCTACGAGCAGTACTTC
CDR3: CASSLRFGSGSYEQYF

length: 15
V: TRBV13
D: NA
size: few
J: TRBJ2-1
DNA: TGTGCCAGCAGCGGCCAGGGGAGATTTTACAATGAGCAGTTCTTC
CDR3: CASSGQGRFYNEQFF

length: 13
V: TRBV11-1
D: NA
size: many
J: TRBJ2-5
DNA: TGTGCCAGCAGCTTTCAGCCCAGAGAGACCCAGTACTTC
CDR3: CASSFQPRETQYF

length: 13
V: TRBV2
D: NA
size: many
J: TRBJ2-5
DNA: TGTGCCAGCAGTGAAGACATCCGGGGGACCCAGTACTTC
CDR3: CASSEDIRGTQYF

length: 12
V: TRBV20-1
D: TRBD2
size: many
J: TRBJ2-7
DNA: TGCAGTGCTAGCGGGAGGTTCTACGAGCAGTACTTC
CDR3: CSASGRFYEQYF

length: 10
V: TRBV20-1
D: NA
size: many
J: TRBJ2-5
DNA: TGCAGTGCTAGACCAGAGACCCAGTACTTC
CDR3: CSARPETQYF

length: 16
V: TRBV20-1
D: NA
size: few
J: TRBJ2-6
DNA: TGCAGTGCTAGAGAGCCCCAGAGCTCTGGGGCCAACGACCTGACTTTC
CDR3: CSAREPQSSGANDLTF

length: 12
V: TRBV12-3/TRBV12-4
D: NA
size: many
J: TRBJ2-7
DNA: TGTGCCAGCAGTTTATCAGGTTTTGAGCAGTACTTC
CDR3: CASSLSGFEQYF

length: 13
V: TRBV27
D: NA
size: many
J: TRBJ2-7
DNA: TGTGCCAGCAGTTTAAGCCCTCGATACGAGCAGTACTTC
CDR3: CASSLSPRYEQYF

length: 15
V: TRBV18
D: NA
size: many
J: TRBJ1-3
DNA: TGTGCCAGCTCCAACCAGGATATCTCTGGAAACACCATATATTTT
CDR3: CASSNQDISGNTIYF

length: 12
V: TRBV10-3
D: TRBD1
size: many
J: TRBJ2-7
DNA: TGTGCCATCCTGACAGGGACGGACGAGCAGTACTTC
CDR3: CAILTGTDEQYF

length: 14
V: TRBV5-1
D: NA
size: many
J: TRBJ1-1
DNA: TGCGCCAGCAGAAGAGAGAGTAGGAACACTGAAGCTTTCTTT
CDR3: CASRRESRNTEAFF

length: 14
V: TRBV9
D: TRBD2
size: many
J: TRBJ2-7
DNA: TGTGCCAGCAGCGCCCCGGGGGGAGCGCGTGAGCAGTACTTC
CDR3: CASSAPGGAREQYF

length: 21
V: TRBV9
D: NA
size: many
J: TRBJ2-7
DNA: TGTGCCAGCGCGCCGACAGGGGCCTTAGTCGCGGGAGGGCAAGTTCACCACGAGCAGTACTTC
CDR3: CASAPTGALVAGGQVHHEQYF

length: 15
V: TRBV19
D: NA
size: many
J: TRBJ2-2
DNA: TGTGCCAGTAGTATGGGCTATCTAAACACCGGGGAGCTGTTTTTT
CDR3: CASSMGYLNTGELFF

length: 14
V: TRBV5-1
D: NA
size: many
J: TRBJ2-7
DNA: TGCGCCAGCAGCTTGACGACCTCCCTCTACGAGCAGTACTTC
CDR3: CASSLTTSLYEQYF

length: 15
V: TRBV10-3
D: NA
size: few
J: TRBJ1-1
DNA: TGTGCCATCAGTGAGTCAGGTCTAATCGGCACTGAAGCTTTCTTT
CDR3: CAISESGLIGTEAFF

length: 15
V: TRBV7-7
D: NA
size: many
J: TRBJ2-5
DNA: TGTGCCAGCAGCTTAGTAGCGCGAGGGGGAGAGACCCAGTACTTC
CDR3: CASSLVARGGETQYF

length: 16
V: TRBV11-2
D: NA
size: many
J: TRBJ2-2
DNA: TGTGCCAGCACCCTACAGGGTTTCGCGAACACCGGGGAGCTGTTTTTT
CDR3: CASTLQGFANTGELFF

length: 12
V: TRBV4-3
D: NA
size: NA
J: TRBJ1-3
DNA: TGCGCCAGCAGCCAAGATGCCGACACCATATATTTT
CDR3: CASSQDADTIYF

length: 15
V: TRBV6-2/TRBV6-3
D: NA
size: many
J: TRBJ2-5
DNA: TGTGCCAGCAGTTACGCAGGGATCCTCAGGGAGACCCAGTACTTC
CDR3: CASSYAGILRETQYF

length: 15
V: TRBV21-1
D: NA
size: NA
J: TRBJ2-5
DNA: TGTGCCAGCAGCATGGGACTAGCGGGAGCGGAGACCCAGTACTTC
CDR3: CASSMGLAGAETQYF

length: 16
V: TRBV3-1
D: TRBD2
size: many
J: TRBJ2-4
DNA: TGTGCCAGCAGCCAAGATACAGGACTAGGGGCGCACATTCAGTACTTC
CDR3: CASSQDTGLGAHIQYF

length: 15
V: TRBV20-1
D: NA
size: many
J: TRBJ1-2
DNA: TGCAGTGTCACCCGGGACGCGGTATTGGACTATGGCTACACCTTC
CDR3: CSVTRDAVLDYGYTF

length: 14
V: TRBV6-5
D: TRBD2
size: many
J: TRBJ2-3
DNA: TGTGCCAGCAGTTACTGGGGGACTACGGATACGCAGTATTTT
CDR3: CASSYWGTTDTQYF